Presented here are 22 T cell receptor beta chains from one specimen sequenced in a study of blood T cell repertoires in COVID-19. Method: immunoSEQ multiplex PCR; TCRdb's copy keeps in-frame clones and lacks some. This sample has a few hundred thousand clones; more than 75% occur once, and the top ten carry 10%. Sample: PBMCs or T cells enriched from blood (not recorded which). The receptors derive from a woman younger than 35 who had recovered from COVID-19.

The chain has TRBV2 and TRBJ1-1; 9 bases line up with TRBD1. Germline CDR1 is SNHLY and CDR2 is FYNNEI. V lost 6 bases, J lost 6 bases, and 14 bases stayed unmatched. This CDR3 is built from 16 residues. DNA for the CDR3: TGTGCCAGCAGCCTAACTACCGGGACAGGGAAGTCTGAAGCTTTCTTT. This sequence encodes CASSLTTGTGKSEAFF. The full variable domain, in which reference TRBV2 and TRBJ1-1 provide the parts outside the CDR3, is EPEVTQTPSHQVTQMGQEVILRCVPISNHLYFYWYRQILGQKVEFLVSFYNNEISEKSEIFDDQFSVERPDGSNFTLKIRSTKLEDSAMYFCASSLTTGTGKSEAFFGQGTRLTVV.

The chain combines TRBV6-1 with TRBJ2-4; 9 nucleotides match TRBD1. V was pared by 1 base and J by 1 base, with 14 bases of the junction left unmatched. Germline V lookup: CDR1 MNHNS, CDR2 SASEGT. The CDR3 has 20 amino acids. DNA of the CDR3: TGTGCCAGCAGTGAAGGGGACAGGGCCCGGATTGGGATCGCCAAAAACATTCAGTACTTC. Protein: CASSEGDRARIGIAKNIQYF.

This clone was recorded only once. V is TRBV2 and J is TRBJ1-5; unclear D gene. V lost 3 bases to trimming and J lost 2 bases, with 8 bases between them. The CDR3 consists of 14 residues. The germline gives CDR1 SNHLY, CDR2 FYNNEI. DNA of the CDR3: TGTGCCAGCAGTGACGAAGGAGGCAATCAGCCCCAGCATTTT. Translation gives CASSDEGGNQPQHF.

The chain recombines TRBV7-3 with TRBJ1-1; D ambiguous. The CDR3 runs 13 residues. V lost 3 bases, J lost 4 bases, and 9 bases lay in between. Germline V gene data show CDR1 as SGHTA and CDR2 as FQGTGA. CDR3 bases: TGTGCCAGCAGCTTGCATTCAGGCACTGAAGCTTTCTTT. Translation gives CASSLHSGTEAFF.

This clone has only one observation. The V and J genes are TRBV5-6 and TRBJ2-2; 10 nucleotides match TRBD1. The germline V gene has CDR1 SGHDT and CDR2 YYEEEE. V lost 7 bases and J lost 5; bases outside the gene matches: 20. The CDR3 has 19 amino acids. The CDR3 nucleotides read TGTGCCAGCGCGATTGTGACCCAGGGGACAGGGGACATTACCGGGGAGCTGTTTTTT. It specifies CASAIVTQGTGDITGELFF.

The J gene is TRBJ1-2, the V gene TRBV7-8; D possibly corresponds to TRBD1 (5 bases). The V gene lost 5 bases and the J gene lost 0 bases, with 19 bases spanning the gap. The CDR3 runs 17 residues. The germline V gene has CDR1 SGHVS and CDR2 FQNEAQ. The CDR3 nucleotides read TGTGCCAGCAGCCAACGGGTTCCAGGGCAAACTAACTATGGCTACACCTTC. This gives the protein CASSQRVPGQTNYGYTF. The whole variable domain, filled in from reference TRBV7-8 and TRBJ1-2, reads GAGVSQSPRYKVAKRGQDVALRCDPISGHVSLFWYQQALGQGPEFLTYFQNEAQLDKSGLPSDRFFAERPEGSVSTLKIQRTQQEDSAVYLCASSQRVPGQTNYGYTFGSGTRLTVV.

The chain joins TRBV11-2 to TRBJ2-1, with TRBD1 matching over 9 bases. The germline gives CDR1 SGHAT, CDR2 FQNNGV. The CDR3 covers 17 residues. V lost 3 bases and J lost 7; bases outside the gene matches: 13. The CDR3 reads CASSLWMVGTGKNEQFF. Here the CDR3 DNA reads TGTGCCAGCAGCTTGTGGATGGTCGGGACAGGGAAGAATGAGCAGTTCTTC.

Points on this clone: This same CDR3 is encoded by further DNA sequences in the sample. In nucleotides, the CDR3 is TGTGCCAGCAGCGTAGGGGGGGGCACCGGGGAGCTGTTTTTT. This gives the protein CASSVGGGTGELFF. The chain is built from TRBV9 and TRBJ2-2; 7 nucleotides line up with TRBD2. Per germline, CDR1 SGDLS and CDR2 YYNGEE. Trimming cost V 0 bases and J 4 bases; bases outside gene matches: 0. CDR3 length: 14 amino acids.

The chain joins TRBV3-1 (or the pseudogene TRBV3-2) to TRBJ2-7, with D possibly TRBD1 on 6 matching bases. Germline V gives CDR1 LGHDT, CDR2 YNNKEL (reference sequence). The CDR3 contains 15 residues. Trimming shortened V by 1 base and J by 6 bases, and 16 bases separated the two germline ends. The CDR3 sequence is CASSQGDTRILEQYF. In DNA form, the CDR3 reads TGTGCCAGCAGCCAAGGGGACACGCGGATCCTCGAGCAGTACTTC.

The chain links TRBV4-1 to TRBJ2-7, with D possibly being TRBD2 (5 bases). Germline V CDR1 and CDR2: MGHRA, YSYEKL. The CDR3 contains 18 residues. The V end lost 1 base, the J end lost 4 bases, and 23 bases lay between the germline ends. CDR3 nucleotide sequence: TGCGCCAGCAGCCAAGTTTCATCGGGCCCCACAAGGAGGTACGAGCAGTACTTC. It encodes CASSQVSSGPTRRYEQYF.

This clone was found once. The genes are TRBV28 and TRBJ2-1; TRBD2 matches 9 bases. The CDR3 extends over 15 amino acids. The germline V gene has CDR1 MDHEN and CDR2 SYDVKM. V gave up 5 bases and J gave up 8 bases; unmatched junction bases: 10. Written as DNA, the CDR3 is TGTGCCAGCAGTCCCCAGGCGGGAGGGTGGGATGAGCAGTTCTTC. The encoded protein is CASSPQAGGWDEQFF.

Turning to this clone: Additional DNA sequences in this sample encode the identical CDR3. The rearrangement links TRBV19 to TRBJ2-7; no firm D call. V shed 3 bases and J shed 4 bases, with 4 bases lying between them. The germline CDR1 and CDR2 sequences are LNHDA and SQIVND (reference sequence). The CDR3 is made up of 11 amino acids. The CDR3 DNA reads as TGTGCCAGTAGTATCGGGTACGAGCAGTACTTC. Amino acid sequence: CASSIGYEQYF.

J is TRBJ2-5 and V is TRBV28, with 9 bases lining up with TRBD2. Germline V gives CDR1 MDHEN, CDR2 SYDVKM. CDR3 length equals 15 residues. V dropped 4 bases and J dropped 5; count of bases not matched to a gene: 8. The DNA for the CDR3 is TGTGCCAGCAGTTCGCCGGGACTAGCTTCCGAGACCCAGTACTTC. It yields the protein CASSSPGLASETQYF. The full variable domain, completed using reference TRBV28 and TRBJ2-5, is DVKVTQSSRYLVKRTGEKVFLECVQDMDHENMFWYRQDPGLGLRLIYFSYDVKMKEKGDIPEGYSVSREKKERFSLILESASTNQTSMYLCASSSPGLASETQYFGPGTRLLVL.

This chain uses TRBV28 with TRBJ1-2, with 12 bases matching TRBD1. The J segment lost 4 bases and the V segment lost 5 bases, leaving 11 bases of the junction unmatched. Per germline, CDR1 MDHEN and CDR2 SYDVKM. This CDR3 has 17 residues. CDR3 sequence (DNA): TGTGCCAGCAGTACCACCCCGGGACAGGGGGCGGTCTATGGCTACACCTTC. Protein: CASSTTPGQGAVYGYTF.

The CDR3 loop reads CASSQLSGTGELFF. The CDR3 DNA sequence: TGTGCCAGCAGCCAACTATCCGGGACCGGGGAGCTGTTTTTT. The chain employs TRBV3-1 (or the pseudogene TRBV3-2) and TRBJ2-2, with no clear D. The CDR3 covers 14 residues. V was cut by 2 bases and J by 5 bases, with 9 bases left in between. The germline V gene has CDR1 LGHDT and CDR2 YNNKEL (reference sequence).

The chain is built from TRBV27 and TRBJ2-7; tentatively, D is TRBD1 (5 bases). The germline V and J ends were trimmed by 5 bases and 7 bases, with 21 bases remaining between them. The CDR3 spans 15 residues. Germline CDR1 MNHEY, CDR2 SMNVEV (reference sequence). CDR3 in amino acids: CASSLAYLQGREQYF. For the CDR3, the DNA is TGTGCCAGCAGTCTTGCGTATCTTCAGGGTAGGGAGCAGTACTTC.

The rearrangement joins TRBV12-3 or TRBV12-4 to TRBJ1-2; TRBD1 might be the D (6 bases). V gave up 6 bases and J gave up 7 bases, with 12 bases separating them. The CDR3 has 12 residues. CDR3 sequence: CASSPGEGGYTF. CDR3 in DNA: TGTGCCAGCAGCCCAGGGGAGGGTGGCTACACCTTC.

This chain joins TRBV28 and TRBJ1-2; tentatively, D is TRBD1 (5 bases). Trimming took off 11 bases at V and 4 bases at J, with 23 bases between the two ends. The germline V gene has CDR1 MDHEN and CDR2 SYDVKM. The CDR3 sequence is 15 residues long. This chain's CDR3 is CASWDMDRQIYGYTF. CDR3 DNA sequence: TGTGCCTCATGGGATATGGATAGACAGATCTATGGCTACACCTTC.

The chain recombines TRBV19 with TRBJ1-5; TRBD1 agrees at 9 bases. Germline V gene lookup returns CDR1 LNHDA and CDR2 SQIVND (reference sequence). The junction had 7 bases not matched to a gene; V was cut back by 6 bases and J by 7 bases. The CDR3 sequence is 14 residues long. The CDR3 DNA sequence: TGTGCCAGTAGGGGACAGGGAGGAGGACAGCCCCAGCATTTT. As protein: CASRGQGGGQPQHF.

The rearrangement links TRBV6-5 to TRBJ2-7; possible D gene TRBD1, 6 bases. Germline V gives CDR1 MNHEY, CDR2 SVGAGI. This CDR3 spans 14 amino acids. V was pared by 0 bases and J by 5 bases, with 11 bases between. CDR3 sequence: CASSYSQGRNEQYF. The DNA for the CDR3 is TGTGCCAGCAGTTACTCACAGGGAAGAAACGAGCAGTACTTC.

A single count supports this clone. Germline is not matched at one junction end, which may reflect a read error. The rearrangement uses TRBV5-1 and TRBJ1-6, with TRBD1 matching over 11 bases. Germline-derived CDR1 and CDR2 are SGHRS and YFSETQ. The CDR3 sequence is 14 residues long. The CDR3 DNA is TGCGCCAGCAGGTTGGGACAGGGGGTTTCACCCCTCCACTTT. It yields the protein CASRLGQGVSPLHF.

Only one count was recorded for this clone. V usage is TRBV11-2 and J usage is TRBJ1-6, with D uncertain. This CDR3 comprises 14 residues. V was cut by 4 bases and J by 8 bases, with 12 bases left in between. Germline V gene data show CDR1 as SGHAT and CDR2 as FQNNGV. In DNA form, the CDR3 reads TGTGCCAGCAGCTCCTATTCGTCGGATTCACCCCTCCACTTT. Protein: CASSSYSSDSPLHF.